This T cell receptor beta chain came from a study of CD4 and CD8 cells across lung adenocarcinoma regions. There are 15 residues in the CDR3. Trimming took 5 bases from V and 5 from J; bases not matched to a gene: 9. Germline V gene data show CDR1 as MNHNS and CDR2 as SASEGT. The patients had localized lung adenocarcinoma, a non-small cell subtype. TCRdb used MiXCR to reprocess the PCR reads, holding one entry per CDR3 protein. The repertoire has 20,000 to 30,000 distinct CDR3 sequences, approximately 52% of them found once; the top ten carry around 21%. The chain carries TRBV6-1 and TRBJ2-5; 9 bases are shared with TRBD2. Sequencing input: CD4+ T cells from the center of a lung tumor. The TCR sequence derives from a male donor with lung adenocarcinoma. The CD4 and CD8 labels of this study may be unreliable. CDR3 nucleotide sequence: TGTGCCAGCAGTCCCCGTCGGCGGGAGGGGGAGACCCAGTACTTC. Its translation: CASSPRRREGETQYF.